The sequence of this T cell receptor (beta chain) was determined in a study of CD8+ T cells in alopecia areata. Study-level background: Administration of oral tofacitinib to treated patients was at 5 to 10 mg twice daily. Points from the study as a whole: Lesional scalp, especially alopecia totalis/universalis, showed higher clonality than normal scalp.

This clone was seen a few times. Antigen unknown. RNA was extracted and reverse transcribed into cDNA as the sequencing template. The protocol was immunoSEQ multiplex PCR, while the TCRdb copy is restricted to in-frame clones and leaves out a portion. Of roughly 200,000 clones in the sample, 50% to 70% were seen once. A FACSAria was used to sort CD4+ and CD8+ T cells. These cells came from PBMCs. This sample comprised CD4+ T cells sorted from blood, obtained at week 0. This TCR was recovered from a human donor with alopecia areata.

CDR3 loop: CSGAGTPSYNEQFF. The DNA of the CDR3 is TGCAGCGGCGCCGGGACACCTTCCTACAATGAGCAGTTCTTC. The rearrangement uses TRBV29-1 and TRBJ2-1; tentatively, D is TRBD1 (6 bases). This CDR3 has 14 amino acids. CDR1 is SQVTM, CDR2 ANQGSEA, per germline. The ends were cut back, 7 bases at V and 1 base at J, with 14 bases in the middle.